The 27 T cell receptor beta chains listed next were all sequenced from one sample in a study of CD8+ T cells in alopecia areata. Once RNA had been extracted, it was reverse transcribed into cDNA to act as the sequencing template. Measured with immunoSEQ multiplex PCR; TCRdb has only the in-frame clones, and not every one. The table has about 180,000 clones, about 47% seen once. Treatment defined: oral pan-JAK inhibitor, 5-10 mg twice daily. The sequences come from CD8+ T cells sorted from blood, collected between weeks 51 and 54, from a patient treated with tofacitinib. Receptors originate from a human donor with alopecia areata.

The chain has TRBV7-9 and TRBJ1-2; D gene uncertain. V lost 11 bases and J 2 bases, leaving 12 bases between the germline ends. The CDR3 loop spans 12 amino acids. Per the germline V gene, CDR1 is SEHNR and CDR2 is FQNEAQ (reference sequence). The CDR3 is CAEWSENYGYTF. The DNA of the CDR3 is TGTGCCGAGTGGTCCGAAAACTATGGCTACACCTTC. The variable domain in full, with the rest retrieved from reference TRBV7-9 and TRBJ1-2, is DTGVSQNPRHKITKRGQNVTFRCDPISEHNRLYWYRQTLGQGPEFLTYFQNEAQLEKSRLLSDRFSAERPKGSFSTLEIQRTEQGDSAMYLCAEWSENYGYTFGSGTRLTVV.

This clone was detected only a few times. This chain uses TRBV27 with TRBJ1-5, with 8 nucleotides matching TRBD1. The germline V gene has CDR1 MNHEY and CDR2 SMNVEV (reference sequence). V was clipped by 6 bases and J by 2 bases; unmatched bases: 6. CDR3 length equals 15 residues. Here the CDR3 reads CASRSSGGRNQPQHF. CDR3 nucleotides: TGTGCCAGCAGGAGTTCAGGGGGCCGCAATCAGCCCCAGCATTTT.

J is TRBJ2-5 and V is TRBV30; D is perhaps TRBD1 or TRBD2 (6 bases each). Trimming stripped 2 bases from V and 4 bases from J, with 11 bases between. The CDR3 is 13 residues long. The germline CDR1 and CDR2 sequences are GTSNPN and SVGIG (reference sequence). The CDR3 DNA follows: TGTGCCTGGAGTTGGGGGGCCCGAGAGACCCAGTACTTC. It encodes CAWSWGARETQYF.

The chain joins TRBV27 to TRBJ1-2, with D possibly TRBD1 on 5 matching bases. V shed 2 bases and J shed 3 bases, with 13 bases lying between them. CDR1 and CDR2 from the germline V gene are MNHEY and SMNVEV (reference sequence). The CDR3 is 15 amino acids. DNA of the CDR3: TGTGCCAGCAGTTTACAAGGGGTAGGAGACTATGGCTACACCTTC. It yields the protein CASSLQGVGDYGYTF.

This rearrangement joins TRBV9 to TRBJ2-1; D gene uncertain. Looked up from germline, CDR1 is SGDLS and CDR2 is YYNGEE. The CDR3 runs 11 residues. Trimming pared 4 bases from V and 9 bases from J, leaving 8 bases between. CDR3 nucleotide sequence: TGTGCCAGCAGCTCAACTGGTGAGCAGTTCTTC. Its translation: CASSSTGEQFF.

This chain connects TRBV2 to TRBJ2-1; 9 nucleotides align to TRBD1. The CDR3 totals 17 residues. Germline V gene lookup returns CDR1 SNHLY and CDR2 FYNNEI. V trimming: 1 base; J trimming: 8 bases; junction bases outside the gene matches: 12. The CDR3 loop reads CASSEGRGDRVVDEQFF. For the CDR3, the DNA is TGTGCCAGCAGTGAAGGGAGAGGGGACAGGGTGGTCGATGAGCAGTTCTTC.

CDR3 DNA sequence: TGTGCCACCAGCACGGGGGGGCAAAACTATGGCTACACCTTC. It is translated as CATSTGGQNYGYTF. The chain is built from TRBV15 and TRBJ1-2; D is possibly TRBD1 (6 bases). Germline CDR1 and CDR2: LNHNV and YYDKDF (reference sequence). The CDR3 sequence is 14 residues long. V lost 4 bases, J lost 2 bases, and 11 bases lay in between.

This clone appeared a single time. The V gene is TRBV25-1, the J gene TRBJ1-4; D perhaps matches TRBD1 (5 bases). The germline gives CDR1 MGHDK, CDR2 SYGVNS. Trimming left V 8 bases short and J 10 bases short, with 20 bases between. CDR3 length: 14 amino acids. For the CDR3, the DNA is TGTGCCAGCCGCGACGGGGGAGGACGTGGAAAACTGTTTTTT. Translated, it gives CASRDGGGRGKLFF.

This CDR3 reads CASSLHRGQSPEAFF. The CDR3 coding sequence is TGTGCCAGCAGCCTACACCGAGGACAGAGTCCTGAAGCTTTCTTT. The chain combines TRBV9 with TRBJ1-1; D may be TRBD1 (6 bases). The V and J ends lost 4 bases and 6 bases respectively, with 19 bases between them. Germline V gene sequence: CDR1 SGDLS, CDR2 YYNGEE. The CDR3 runs to 15 residues. The entire variable domain, with the rest obtained from reference TRBV9 and TRBJ1-1, is as follows: DSGVTQTPKHLITATGQRVTLRCSPRSGDLSVYWYQQSLDQGLQFLIQYYNGEERAKGNILERFSAQQFPDLHSELNLSSLELGDSALYFCASSLHRGQSPEAFFGQGTRLTVV.

This chain uses TRBV6-1 with TRBJ2-5, with TRBD2 matching over 8 bases. This CDR3 is 13 amino acids long. Germline CDR1 is MNHNS and CDR2 is SASEGT. Losses at the gene ends were 10 bases for V and 2 bases for J; bases not matched to a gene: 6. CDR3 DNA: TGTGCCACCAAGCGGGGGCCTCAAGAGACCCAGTACTTC. As protein: CATKRGPQETQYF.

The rearrangement links TRBV29-1 to TRBJ1-3; D is unclear. The germline gives CDR1 SQVTM, CDR2 ANQGSEA. V lost 2 bases and J lost 0, with 26 bases in between. This CDR3 is 20 amino acids long. The CDR3 spells CSVETTPIEVWHDSGNTIYF. CDR3 sequence (DNA): TGCAGCGTTGAAACAACACCGATTGAAGTGTGGCACGACTCTGGAAACACCATATATTTT. Full variable domain (missing parts from reference TRBV29-1 and TRBJ1-3): SAVISQKPSRDICQRGTSLTIQCQVDSQVTMMFWYRQQPGQSLTLIATANQGSEATYESGFVIDKFPISRPNLTFSTLTVSNMSPEDSSIYLCSVETTPIEVWHDSGNTIYFGEGSWLTVV.

The chain employs TRBV10-3 and TRBJ1-6, with D possibly matching TRBD1 (5 bases). This CDR3 is built from 14 residues. Germline loops: CDR1 ENHRY, CDR2 SYGVKD. V lost 6 bases and J lost 5, with 11 bases in between. DNA of the CDR3: TGTGCCATCAGACCGACAGCCGATAATTCACCCCTCCACTTT. Protein sequence: CAIRPTADNSPLHF.

The gene calls are TRBV30 and TRBJ1-5; TRBD1 is a possible D gene (6 bases). The CDR3 consists of 13 residues. The V gene's germline CDR1 is GTSNPN and CDR2 SVGIG (reference sequence). The V and J ends lost 2 bases and 6 bases respectively, with 11 bases between them. CDR3 protein: CAWSQTRGQPQHF. The CDR3 region has the DNA TGTGCCTGGAGTCAAACCAGGGGTCAGCCCCAGCATTTT.

This clone was seen a handful of times. This rearrangement joins TRBV27 to TRBJ2-5; D might be TRBD1 (5 bases). Germline lookup yields CDR1 MNHEY and CDR2 SMNVEV (reference sequence). This CDR3 has 14 residues. Trimming took 3 bases from V and 2 from J, leaving 10 bases between them. In DNA form, the CDR3 reads TGTGCCAGCAGTTTGTTAGGGGAACAAGAGACCCAGTACTTC. It is translated as CASSLLGEQETQYF.

The genes are TRBV27 and TRBJ2-1, with 8 bases identical to TRBD2. Germline assignment: CDR1 MNHEY and CDR2 SMNVEV (reference sequence). There are 16 residues in the CDR3. The V and J ends lost 5 bases and 5 bases, in that order; junction bases with no gene match: 11. The CDR3 DNA is TGTGCCAGCAGTGTAGTCCTAGCCGGGGGGGACAATGAGCAGTTCTTC. It codes for CASSVVLAGGDNEQFF.

Written as DNA, the CDR3 is TGCGCCAGCAGCCAAGCGGGCATGATCTATGGCTACACCTTC. This translates into CASSQAGMIYGYTF. V is TRBV4-1 and J is TRBJ1-2; D remains ambiguous. Germline loops: CDR1 MGHRA, CDR2 YSYEKL. The CDR3 contains 14 residues. The V end lost 1 base, the J end lost 4 bases, and 10 bases lay between the germline ends.

The V and J genes are TRBV27 and TRBJ2-5; 7 bases align to TRBD1. CDR3 size: 15 residues. Germline CDR1 is MNHEY and CDR2 is SMNVEV (reference sequence). V trimming: 0 bases; J trimming: 2 bases; junction bases outside the gene matches: 3. CDR3 protein: CASSLSTGIQETQYF. The CDR3 DNA is TGTGCCAGCAGTTTATCGACAGGGATTCAAGAGACCCAGTACTTC.

J is TRBJ1-2 and V is TRBV20-1, with unresolved D. Trimming stripped 4 bases from V and 8 bases from J, with 11 bases between. Germline CDR1 and CDR2: DFQATT and SNEGSKA (reference sequence). The CDR3 covers 11 residues. CDR3 loop: CSANLEGGYTF. CDR3 DNA sequence: TGCAGTGCTAATCTGGAGGGAGGCTACACCTTC.

The gene calls are TRBV27 and TRBJ2-4; a possible D gene is TRBD1 (6 bases). V was clipped by 6 bases and J by 6 bases, with 15 bases between them. Germline CDR1 is MNHEY and CDR2 is SMNVEV (reference sequence). CDR3 length: 14 residues. CDR3 bases: TGTGCCAGCAGCACACAGGGTGTGGGAAACATTCAGTACTTC. As protein: CASSTQGVGNIQYF.

CDR3 sequence (DNA): TGTGCCAGCTCTCAGACGCCGGGCGACTCCTACGAGCAGTACTTC. Protein product: CASSQTPGDSYEQYF. The V gene is TRBV9, the J gene TRBJ2-7; unclear D gene. There are 15 residues in the CDR3. Germline CDR1 reads SGDLS; CDR2 reads YYNGEE. V lost 7 bases and J 0 bases, leaving 17 bases between the germline ends.

The chain employs TRBV9 and TRBJ2-5; no clear D gene. The CDR3 is 11 amino acids. The germline V gene encodes CDR1 SGDLS and CDR2 YYNGEE. V lost 0 bases to trimming and J lost 5 bases, with 2 bases between them. In nucleotides, the CDR3 is TGTGCCAGCAGCGTAGTTGAGACCCAGTACTTC. It is translated as CASSVVETQYF.

This chain joins TRBV10-3 and TRBJ2-3, with 11 bases lining up with TRBD2. Germline lookup yields CDR1 ENHRY and CDR2 SYGVKD. This CDR3 is built from 18 residues. Unmatched junction bases numbered 19, after V lost 8 bases and J lost 6 bases. CDR3 amino acids: CAIHQTSGGVVSKDTQYF. CDR3 DNA: TGTGCCATCCACCAAACTAGCGGGGGAGTGGTCTCTAAGGATACGCAGTATTTT.

V and J are TRBV9 and TRBJ1-1; D is possibly TRBD1 (5 bases). This CDR3 has 15 amino acids. V was clipped by 2 bases and J by 2 bases, with 13 bases between them. Germline loops: CDR1 SGDLS, CDR2 YYNGEE. CDR3 amino acids: CASSVAGQLNTEAFF. The CDR3 nucleotides are TGTGCCAGCAGCGTGGCAGGGCAACTAAACACTGAAGCTTTCTTT.

This clone has only a few counts. This chain uses TRBV27 with TRBJ1-6; TRBD1 matches 7 bases. The CDR3 sequence is 15 residues long. V lost 4 bases, J lost 10 bases, and 10 bases stayed unmatched. CDR1 and CDR2 from the germline V gene are MNHEY and SMNVEV (reference sequence). The CDR3 spells CASSSPQGNTSPLHF. The CDR3 DNA reads as TGTGCCAGCAGTTCCCCACAGGGGAATACGTCACCCCTCCACTTT.

The chain recombines TRBV30 with TRBJ2-5; 8 nucleotides agree with TRBD2. Germline V gene lookup returns CDR1 GTSNPN and CDR2 SVGIG (reference sequence). The CDR3 totals 14 residues. V shed 4 bases and J 2 bases; nucleotides not matched to a gene: 6. CDR3 nucleotides: TGTGCCTGGACCCGGGAGGGGTCTCAAGAGACCCAGTACTTC. It specifies CAWTREGSQETQYF.

This clone was counted between two and nine times. Other DNA sequences within the sample encode an identical CDR3. The chain employs TRBV27 and TRBJ2-7; D unclear. V dropped 4 bases and J dropped 0 bases, with 1 base sitting between them. The CDR3 has 11 residues. Germline V lookup: CDR1 MNHEY, CDR2 SMNVEV (reference sequence). The chain's CDR3 is CASSSSYEQYF. The CDR3 coding sequence is TGTGCCAGCAGTTCCTCCTACGAGCAGTACTTC.

V gene TRBV7-8 combines with J gene TRBJ2-6; D not resolved. The germline CDR1 and CDR2 sequences are SGHVS and FQNEAQ. The CDR3 totals 16 residues. Between the trimmed V and J ends, which lost 1 base and 3 bases, there was a span of 10 bases. The CDR3 coding sequence is TGTGCCAGCAGCTTAGAGGCCAGAAGTGGGGCCAACGTCCTGACTTTC. This encodes CASSLEARSGANVLTF.